One sample yielded the 10 T cell receptor beta chains listed below, sequenced in a study of spatial heterogeneity in lung cancer (dated by TCRdb to about 2019). Here is what the overall study found, with its caveats: The number of expanded intratumoral alpha and beta TCRs correlated with the tumor nonsynonymous mutation count.

These TCRs' antigens remain unknown. The time point label on this specimen signifies: sample taken at primary tumor resection. The library was prepared using 5' RACE. Sequenced using a NextSeq 500. The public reads were quality trimmed at Q25 with fastp and then assembled into clones with MiXCR by TCRdb, keeping productive beta chains. Each CDR3 protein appears once, grouped with its most common genes and DNA. Across this sample there are about 5,100 distinct CDR3 sequences, with 5% to 7.5% seen only once. The ten largest clones capture just over 35% of the sample. The sequences come from lung tumor tissue, collected at surgery. Source of these receptors: a female donor with early-stage non-small cell lung cancer.

This clonotype was recorded many times. This beta chain is an unintended read in a library built for alpha chains; its size means little. This chain joins TRBV5-1 and TRBJ2-7; 9 nucleotides match TRBD1. CDR1 and CDR2 from the germline V gene are SGHRS and YFSETQ. V gave up 4 bases and J gave up 3 bases; unmatched junction bases: 5. This CDR3 is 14 amino acids long. DNA for the CDR3: TGCGCCAGCAGCCCGGGACAGGGACTCTACGAGCAGTACTTC. It translates to CASSPGQGLYEQYF. Full variable domain (rest looked up from reference TRBV5-1 and TRBJ2-7): KAGVTQTPRYLIKTRGQQVTLSCSPISGHRSVSWYQQTPGQGLQFLFEYFSETQRNKGNFPGRFSGRQFSNSRSEMNVSTLELGDSALYLCASSPGQGLYEQYFGPGTRLTVT.

The sample holds many counts of this clonotype. Found in a library prepared for alpha chains, this beta chain is an off-target read, and its abundance has little meaning. V gene TRBV29-1 combines with J gene TRBJ2-1; no clear D. Germline V gene data show CDR1 as SQVTM and CDR2 as ANQGSEA. V was cut by 4 bases and J by 9 bases, with 16 bases left in between. The CDR3 is 13 amino acids. CDR3 region: CSVVLTQGSEQFF. The CDR3 DNA follows: TGCAGCGTTGTGTTGACCCAAGGAAGTGAGCAGTTCTTC.

Remarks on this clonotype: This beta chain is off target for a library built for alpha chains, so its abundance means little. The rearrangement joins TRBV28 to TRBJ1-4, with no clear D. The V and J ends lost 1 base and 12 bases respectively, with 9 bases between them. The CDR3 length is 12 residues. The germline V gene encodes CDR1 MDHEN and CDR2 SYDVKM. CDR3 nucleotide sequence: TGTGCCAGCAGTTTATCCCGACAACAACTGTTTTTT. Translating it yields CASSLSRQQLFF. Based on the CDR3 plus reference TRBV28 and TRBJ1-4, the full variable domain is DVKVTQSSRYLVKRTGEKVFLECVQDMDHENMFWYRQDPGLGLRLIYFSYDVKMKEKGDIPEGYSVSREKKERFSLILESASTNQTSMYLCASSLSRQQLFFGSGTQLSVL.

This clonotype rates as medium-sized. This beta chain appears as a stray read in a library generated for alpha chains; its size is not informative. This chain joins TRBV6-5 and TRBJ1-2; 7 nucleotides align to TRBD1. CDR3 length equals 14 residues. The V gene's germline CDR1 is MNHEY and CDR2 SVGAGI. V shed 3 bases, J shed 3 bases, and the junction held 4 bases outside the gene matches. CDR3 loop: CASSYTQGDYGYTF. The CDR3 DNA follows: TGTGCCAGCAGTTATACGCAGGGGGACTATGGCTACACCTTC.

In regard to this clonotype: For a library built for alpha chains, this beta chain is a stray read; little rests on its size. The chain links TRBV20-1 to TRBJ2-1, with 13 bases aligning to TRBD2. This CDR3 comprises 17 residues. Germline values: CDR1 DFQATT, CDR2 SNEGSKA (reference sequence). The V and J ends lost 1 base and 8 bases, in that order; junction bases with no gene match: 11. The CDR3 loop reads CSARVLAGGPGVHEQFF. CDR3 DNA: TGCAGTGCTAGAGTACTAGCGGGAGGGCCCGGGGTGCATGAGCAGTTCTTC.

A few counts support this clonotype. With the library built for alpha chains, this beta chain is off target and its frequency is not meaningful. V gene TRBV6-1 combines with J gene TRBJ2-7; D is possibly TRBD1 (6 bases). The germline CDR1 and CDR2 sequences are MNHNS and SASEGT. There are 14 residues in the CDR3. Trimming removed 5 bases at V and 4 bases at J, with 15 bases between. The CDR3 nucleotides read TGTGCCAGCAGTCATGGACAGATGGGGTACGAGCAGTACGTC. Translated, it gives CASSHGQMGYEQYV.

This clonotype has a count of ten or more. This beta chain slipped into a library made for alpha chains as a stray read, so its size is not meaningful. This chain connects TRBV9 to TRBJ1-6; 7 bases map to TRBD1. The germline gives CDR1 SGDLS, CDR2 YYNGEE. The ends lost 3 bases at V and 9 bases at J; junction bases unmatched: 6. This CDR3 spans 14 amino acids. In nucleotides, the CDR3 is TGTGCCAGCAGCGCGGGACAGATGGGTTCACCCCTCCACTTT. Amino acid sequence: CASSAGQMGSPLHF. Looking up the rest from reference TRBV9 and TRBJ1-6 gives the full variable domain: DSGVTQTPKHLITATGQRVTLRCSPRSGDLSVYWYQQSLDQGLQFLIQYYNGEERAKGNILERFSAQQFPDLHSELNLSSLELGDSALYFCASSAGQMGSPLHFGNGTRLTVT.

This clonotype appeared many times. This beta chain was picked up by a library intended for alpha chains and is off target, so its count carries little meaning. The J gene is TRBJ1-2, the V gene TRBV19; D is unresolved. Germline lookup yields CDR1 LNHDA and CDR2 SQIVND (reference sequence). CDR3 length: 14 amino acids. The ends were cut back, 5 bases at V and 2 bases at J, with 12 bases in the middle. The CDR3 protein is CASSVRTGNYGYTF. For the CDR3, the DNA is TGTGCCAGTAGTGTGAGGACGGGAAACTATGGCTACACCTTC.

By sample fraction, this clonotype is medium-sized. For a library built for alpha chains, this beta chain is a stray read; little rests on its size. The chain has TRBV10-3 and TRBJ1-2; D remains unclear. The germline CDR1 and CDR2 sequences are ENHRY and SYGVKD. The CDR3 length is 14 residues. V shed 10 bases and J shed 1 base, with 16 bases lying between them. This chain's CDR3 is CATQESSLNYGYTF. The CDR3 region has the DNA TGTGCCACCCAGGAGAGCTCCCTTAACTATGGCTACACCTTC.

This clonotype has ten or more counts. This beta chain is an unintended read in a library built for alpha chains; its size means little. The rearrangement uses TRBV11-1 and TRBJ2-6; maybe TRBD1 (6 bases). Germline lookup yields CDR1 SGHAT and CDR2 FQDESV (reference sequence). This CDR3 is 17 amino acids long. Between the trimmed V and J ends, which lost 7 bases and 0 bases, there was a span of 16 bases. The CDR3 nucleotides are TGTGCCAGCACCCCCCAGGGGTGGAACTCTGGGGCCAACGTCCTGACTTTC. Amino acid sequence: CASTPQGWNSGANVLTF.